This TCR beta chain was sequenced during a study of spatial heterogeneity in lung cancer. Germline V gene data show CDR1 as LGHNA and CDR2 as YNFKEQ. Trimming shortened V by 3 bases and J by 4 bases, and 16 bases separated the two germline ends. The CDR3 has 15 amino acids. Sample time point: sample taken at primary tumor resection. TCRdb called the 5' RACE reads again in MiXCR, with one record for every CDR3 protein. The sample carries some 34,000 distinct CDR3 sequences, about 7.2% recorded once. Sample: PBMCs, taken at surgery. The chain carries TRBV4-2 and TRBJ2-7; a weak D match, TRBD1 (5 bases). The clonotype was recovered from a female donor with early-stage non-small cell lung cancer. In DNA, the CDR3 is TGTGCCAGCAGCCAGCCGCAGGGTAAGAGGTACGAGCAGTACTTC. Amino acids: CASSQPQGKRYEQYF.